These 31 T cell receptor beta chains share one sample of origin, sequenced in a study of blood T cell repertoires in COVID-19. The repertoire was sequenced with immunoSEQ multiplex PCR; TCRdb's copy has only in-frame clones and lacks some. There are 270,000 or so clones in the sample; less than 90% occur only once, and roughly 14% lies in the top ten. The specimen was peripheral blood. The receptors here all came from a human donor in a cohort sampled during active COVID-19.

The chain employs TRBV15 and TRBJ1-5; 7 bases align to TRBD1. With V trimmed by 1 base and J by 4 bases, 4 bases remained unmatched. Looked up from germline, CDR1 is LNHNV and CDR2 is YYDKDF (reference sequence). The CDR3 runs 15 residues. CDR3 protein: CATSRGDRVNQPQHF. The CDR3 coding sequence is TGTGCCACCAGCAGAGGAGACAGGGTAAATCAGCCCCAGCATTTT.

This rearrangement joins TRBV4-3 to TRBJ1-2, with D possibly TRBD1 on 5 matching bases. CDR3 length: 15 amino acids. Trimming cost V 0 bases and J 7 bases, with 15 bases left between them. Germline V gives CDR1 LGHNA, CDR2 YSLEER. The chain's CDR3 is CASSQEARGEGGYTF. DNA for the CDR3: TGCGCCAGCAGCCAAGAGGCCCGGGGGGAGGGTGGCTACACCTTC.

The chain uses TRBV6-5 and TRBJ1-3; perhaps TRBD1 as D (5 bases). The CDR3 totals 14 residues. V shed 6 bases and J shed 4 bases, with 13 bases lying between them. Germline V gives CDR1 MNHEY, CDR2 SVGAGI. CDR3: CASSGRGRGNTIYF. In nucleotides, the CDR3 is TGTGCCAGCAGCGGGAGGGGTCGAGGAAACACCATATATTTT.

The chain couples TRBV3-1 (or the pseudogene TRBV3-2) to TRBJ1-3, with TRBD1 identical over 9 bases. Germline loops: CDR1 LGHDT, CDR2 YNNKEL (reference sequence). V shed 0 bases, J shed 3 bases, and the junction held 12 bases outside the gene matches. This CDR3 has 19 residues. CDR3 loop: CASSQDGTGKRRLGNTIYF. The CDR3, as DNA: TGTGCCAGCAGCCAAGATGGGACAGGGAAGAGACGGCTTGGAAACACCATATATTTT.

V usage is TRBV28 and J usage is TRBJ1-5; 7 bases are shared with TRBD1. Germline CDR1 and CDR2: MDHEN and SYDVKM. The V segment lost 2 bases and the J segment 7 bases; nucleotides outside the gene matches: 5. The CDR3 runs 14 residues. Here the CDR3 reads CASSLRQGEQPQHF. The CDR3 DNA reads TGTGCCAGCAGTTTACGACAGGGAGAACAGCCCCAGCATTTT.

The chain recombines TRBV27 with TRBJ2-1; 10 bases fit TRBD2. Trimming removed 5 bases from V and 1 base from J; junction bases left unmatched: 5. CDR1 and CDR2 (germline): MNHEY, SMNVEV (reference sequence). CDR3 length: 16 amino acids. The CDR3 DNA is TGTGCCAGCAGTACTAGCGGGACGGCGTCCTACAATGAGCAGTTCTTC. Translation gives CASSTSGTASYNEQFF.

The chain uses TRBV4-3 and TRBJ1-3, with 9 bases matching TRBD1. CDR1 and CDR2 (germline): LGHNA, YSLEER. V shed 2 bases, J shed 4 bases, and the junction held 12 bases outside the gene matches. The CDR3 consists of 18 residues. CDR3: CASSQRAPRTGVGNTIYF. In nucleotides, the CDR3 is TGCGCCAGCAGCCAAAGGGCCCCCCGGACAGGGGTAGGAAACACCATATATTTT.

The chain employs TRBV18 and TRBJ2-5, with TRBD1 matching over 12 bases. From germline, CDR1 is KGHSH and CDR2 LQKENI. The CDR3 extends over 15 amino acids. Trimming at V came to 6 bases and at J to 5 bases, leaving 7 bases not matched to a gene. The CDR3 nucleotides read TGTGCCAGCTCGGGACAGGGGGCGCAGGTCGAGACCCAGTACTTC. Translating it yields CASSGQGAQVETQYF.

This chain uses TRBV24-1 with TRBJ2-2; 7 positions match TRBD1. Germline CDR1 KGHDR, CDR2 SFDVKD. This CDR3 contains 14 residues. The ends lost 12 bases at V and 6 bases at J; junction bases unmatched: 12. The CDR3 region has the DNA TGTGCCTCCTCCAGGACAGGAGGTTCCGGGGAGCTGTTTTTT. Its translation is CASSRTGGSGELFF.

CDR3 nucleotides: TGTGCCAGCAGCTTTCGGGCTAGCGGGAGAAATGAGCAGTTCTTC. The encoded protein is CASSFRASGRNEQFF. The gene calls are TRBV7-9 and TRBJ2-1, with TRBD2 matching 10 bases. Germline loops: CDR1 SEHNR, CDR2 FQNEAQ (reference sequence). The CDR3 is made up of 15 amino acids. J gave up 7 bases and V 3 bases, and 6 bases lay outside the gene matches.

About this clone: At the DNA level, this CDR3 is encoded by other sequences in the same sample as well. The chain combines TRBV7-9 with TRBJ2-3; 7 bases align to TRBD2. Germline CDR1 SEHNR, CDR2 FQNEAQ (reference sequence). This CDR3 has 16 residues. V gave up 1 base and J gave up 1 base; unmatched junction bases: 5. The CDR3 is CASSLEGTSGTDTQYF. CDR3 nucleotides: TGTGCCAGCAGCTTAGAAGGTACTAGCGGCACAGATACGCAGTATTTT.

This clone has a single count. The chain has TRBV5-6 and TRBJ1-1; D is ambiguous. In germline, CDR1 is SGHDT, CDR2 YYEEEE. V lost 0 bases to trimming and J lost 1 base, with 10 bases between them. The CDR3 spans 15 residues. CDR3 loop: CASSLGDFRNTEAFF. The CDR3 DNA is TGTGCCAGCAGCTTGGGAGACTTTAGGAACACTGAAGCTTTCTTT.

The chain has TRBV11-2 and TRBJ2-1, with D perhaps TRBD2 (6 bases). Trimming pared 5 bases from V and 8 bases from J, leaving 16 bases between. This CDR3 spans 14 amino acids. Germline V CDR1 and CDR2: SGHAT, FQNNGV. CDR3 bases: TGTGCCAGCAGCGGACGACGGGAGAGGGATGAGCAGTTCTTC. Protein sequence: CASSGRRERDEQFF.

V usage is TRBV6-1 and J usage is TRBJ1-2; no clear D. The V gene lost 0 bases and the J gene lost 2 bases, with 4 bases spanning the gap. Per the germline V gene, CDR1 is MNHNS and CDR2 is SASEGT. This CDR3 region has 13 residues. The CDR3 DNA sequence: TGTGCCAGCAGTGAAGCGGAGAACTATGGCTACACCTTC. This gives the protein CASSEAENYGYTF.

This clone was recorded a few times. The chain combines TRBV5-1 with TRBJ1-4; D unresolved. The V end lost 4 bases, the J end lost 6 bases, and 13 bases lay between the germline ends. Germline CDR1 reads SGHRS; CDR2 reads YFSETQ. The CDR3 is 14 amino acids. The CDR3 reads CASSAREGHEKLFF. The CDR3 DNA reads TGCGCCAGCAGCGCTAGAGAGGGCCATGAAAAACTGTTTTTT.

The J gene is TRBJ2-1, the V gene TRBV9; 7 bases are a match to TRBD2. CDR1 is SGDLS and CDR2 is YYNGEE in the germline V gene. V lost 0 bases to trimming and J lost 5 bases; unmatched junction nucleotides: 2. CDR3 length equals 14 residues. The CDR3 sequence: CASSVEGGNNEQFF. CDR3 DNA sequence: TGTGCCAGCAGCGTAGAGGGAGGGAACAATGAGCAGTTCTTC.

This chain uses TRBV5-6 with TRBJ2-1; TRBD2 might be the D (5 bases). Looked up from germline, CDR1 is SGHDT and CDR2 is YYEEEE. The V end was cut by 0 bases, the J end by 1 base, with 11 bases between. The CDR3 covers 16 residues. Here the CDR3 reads CASSLVSGGSYNEQFF. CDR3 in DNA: TGTGCCAGCAGCTTGGTCAGCGGAGGATCCTACAATGAGCAGTTCTTC.

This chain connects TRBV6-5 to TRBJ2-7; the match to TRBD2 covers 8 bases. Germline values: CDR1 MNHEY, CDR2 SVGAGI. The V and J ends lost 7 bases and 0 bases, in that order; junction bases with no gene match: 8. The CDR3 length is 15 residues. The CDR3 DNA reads TGTGCCAGCAACTACGGGACTAGGTCCTCCTACGAGCAGTACTTC. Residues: CASNYGTRSSYEQYF.

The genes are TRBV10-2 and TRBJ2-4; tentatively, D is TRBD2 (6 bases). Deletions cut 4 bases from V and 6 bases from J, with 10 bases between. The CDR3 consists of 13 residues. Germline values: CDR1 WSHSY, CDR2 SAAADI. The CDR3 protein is CASSGGSGNIQYF. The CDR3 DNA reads TGCGCCAGCAGTGGGGGTAGCGGAAACATTCAGTACTTC.

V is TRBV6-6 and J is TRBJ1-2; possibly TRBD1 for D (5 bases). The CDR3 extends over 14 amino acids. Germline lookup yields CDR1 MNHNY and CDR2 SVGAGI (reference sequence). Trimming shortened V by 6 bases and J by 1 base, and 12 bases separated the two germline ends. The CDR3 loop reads CASSLGVSNYGYTF. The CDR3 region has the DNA TGTGCCAGCAGCCTAGGGGTTAGTAACTATGGCTACACCTTC.

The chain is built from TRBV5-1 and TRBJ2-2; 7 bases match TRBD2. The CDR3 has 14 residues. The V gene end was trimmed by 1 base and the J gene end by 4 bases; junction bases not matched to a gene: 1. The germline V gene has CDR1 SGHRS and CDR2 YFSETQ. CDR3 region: CASSLLAGTGELFF. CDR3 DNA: TGCGCCAGCAGCTTGTTAGCGGGCACCGGGGAGCTGTTTTTT.

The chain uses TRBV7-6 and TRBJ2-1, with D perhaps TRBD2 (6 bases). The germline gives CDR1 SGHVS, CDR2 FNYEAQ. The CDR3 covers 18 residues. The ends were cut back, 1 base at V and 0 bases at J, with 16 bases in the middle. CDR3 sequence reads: CASSLVPSGQSSYNEQFF. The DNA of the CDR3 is TGTGCCAGCAGCTTAGTACCCAGCGGGCAAAGCTCCTACAATGAGCAGTTCTTC.

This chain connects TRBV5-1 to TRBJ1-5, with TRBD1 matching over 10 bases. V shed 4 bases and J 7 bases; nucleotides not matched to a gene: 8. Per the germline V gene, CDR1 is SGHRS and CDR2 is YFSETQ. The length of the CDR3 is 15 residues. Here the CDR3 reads CASSPTTGGGQPQHF. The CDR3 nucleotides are TGCGCCAGCAGCCCGACGACAGGGGGCGGGCAGCCCCAGCATTTT.

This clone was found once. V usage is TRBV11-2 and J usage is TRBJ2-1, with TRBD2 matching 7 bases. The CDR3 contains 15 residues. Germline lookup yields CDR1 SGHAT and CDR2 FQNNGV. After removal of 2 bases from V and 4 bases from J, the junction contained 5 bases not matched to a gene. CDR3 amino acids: CASSLSSGYYNEQFF. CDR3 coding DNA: TGTGCCAGCAGCTTAAGTAGCGGGTATTACAATGAGCAGTTCTTC.

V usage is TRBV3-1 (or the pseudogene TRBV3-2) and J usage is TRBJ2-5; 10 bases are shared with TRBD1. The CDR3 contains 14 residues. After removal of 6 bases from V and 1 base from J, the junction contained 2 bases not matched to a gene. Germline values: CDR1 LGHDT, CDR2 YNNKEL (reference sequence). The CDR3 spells CASRDRGVQETQYF. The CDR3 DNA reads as TGTGCCAGCAGGGACAGGGGGGTCCAAGAGACCCAGTACTTC.

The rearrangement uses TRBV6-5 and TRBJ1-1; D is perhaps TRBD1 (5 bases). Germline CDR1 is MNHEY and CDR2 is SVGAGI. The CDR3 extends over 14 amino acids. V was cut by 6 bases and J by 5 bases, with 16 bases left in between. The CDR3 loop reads CASRKGIGGTEAFF. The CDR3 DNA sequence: TGTGCCAGCAGGAAGGGAATCGGGGGGACTGAAGCTTTCTTT.

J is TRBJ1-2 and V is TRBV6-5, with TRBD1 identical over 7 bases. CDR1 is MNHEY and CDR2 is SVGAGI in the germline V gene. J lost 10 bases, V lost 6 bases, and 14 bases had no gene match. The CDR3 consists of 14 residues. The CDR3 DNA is TGTGCCAGCAGGGTAGGACAGGCGATTAGGGCCTACACCTTC. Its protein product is CASRVGQAIRAYTF.

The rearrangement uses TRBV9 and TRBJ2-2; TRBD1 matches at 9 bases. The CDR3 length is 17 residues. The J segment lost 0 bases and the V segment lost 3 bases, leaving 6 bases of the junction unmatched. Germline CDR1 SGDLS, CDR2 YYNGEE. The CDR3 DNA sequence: TGTGCCAGCAGCGCGGGACAGGGTTTCTCGAACACCGGGGAGCTGTTTTTT. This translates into CASSAGQGFSNTGELFF.

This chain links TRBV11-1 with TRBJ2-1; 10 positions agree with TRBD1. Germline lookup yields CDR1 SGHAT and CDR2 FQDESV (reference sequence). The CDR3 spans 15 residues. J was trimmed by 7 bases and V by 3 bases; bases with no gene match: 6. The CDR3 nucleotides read TGTGCCAGCAGCTTCAGGGACAGGGGCGGGAATGAGCAGTTCTTC. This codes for CASSFRDRGGNEQFF. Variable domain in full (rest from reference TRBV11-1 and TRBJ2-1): EAEVAQSPRYKITEKSQAVAFWCDPISGHATLYWYRQILGQGPELLVQFQDESVVDDSQLPKDRFSAERLKGVDSTLKIQPAELGDSAMYLCASSFRDRGGNEQFFGPGTRLTVL.

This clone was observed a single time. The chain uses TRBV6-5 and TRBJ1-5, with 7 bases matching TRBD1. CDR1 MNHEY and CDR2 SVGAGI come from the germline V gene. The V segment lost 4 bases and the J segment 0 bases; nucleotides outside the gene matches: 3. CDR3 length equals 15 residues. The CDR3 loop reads CASSSTGYSNQPQHF. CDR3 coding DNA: TGTGCCAGCAGTTCGACAGGGTATAGCAATCAGCCCCAGCATTTT.

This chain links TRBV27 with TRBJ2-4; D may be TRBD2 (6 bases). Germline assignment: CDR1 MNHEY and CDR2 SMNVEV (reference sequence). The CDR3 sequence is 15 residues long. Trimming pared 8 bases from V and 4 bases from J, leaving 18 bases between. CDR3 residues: CASRGGSPLKNIQYF. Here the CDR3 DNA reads TGTGCCAGCCGTGGGGGGAGCCCCCTTAAAAACATTCAGTACTTC.